This entry lists 26 T cell receptor beta chains sequenced from one sample in a study of beta chain features in type 1 diabetes. TCRB transcripts that were expressed got sequenced, as all of the isolated RNA had been reverse transcribed. Some clones are missing from TCRdb's copy, which holds only in-frame ones; the method was immunoSEQ multiplex PCR. Seen here are 400,000 to 550,000 clones, about an eighth observed once, and the top ten hold approximately 0.05%. Sample: naive CD4+ T cells from blood. These receptors all come from a woman aged 18-30 years in good health.

V and J are TRBV6-6 and TRBJ2-5, with D unresolved. CDR3 size: 11 residues. The germline V gene has CDR1 MNHNY and CDR2 SVGAGI (reference sequence). V gave up 6 bases and J gave up 0 bases, with 2 bases separating them. CDR3 sequence reads: CASRHQETQYF. CDR3 bases: TGTGCCAGCAGGCACCAAGAGACCCAGTACTTC.

V and J are TRBV7-9 and TRBJ1-2, with a tentative D call TRBD1 (5 bases). Trimming stripped 6 bases from V and 6 bases from J, with 17 bases between. The germline V gene has CDR1 SEHNR and CDR2 FQNEAQ (reference sequence). The CDR3 has 14 residues. CDR3 DNA sequence: TGTGCCAGCAGGGAGGGGAATTCGAGGGATGGCTACACCTTC. It translates to CASREGNSRDGYTF.

This clone was found a few times. The chain is built from TRBV5-1 and TRBJ2-1; 7 bases fit TRBD2. The trim removed 4 bases at V and 8 bases at J, leaving 15 bases unmatched. The germline V gene encodes CDR1 SGHRS and CDR2 YFSETQ. This CDR3 comprises 16 residues. This CDR3 reads CASSLKGLSGLYEQFF. The CDR3 DNA reads as TGCGCCAGCAGCCTAAAAGGACTTAGCGGGCTCTATGAGCAGTTCTTC.

This clone was found a few times. V gene TRBV18 combines with J gene TRBJ2-5; D remains ambiguous. Germline V lookup: CDR1 KGHSH, CDR2 LQKENI. V lost 3 bases, J lost 5 bases, and 13 bases lay in between. The CDR3 loop spans 14 amino acids. The CDR3 reads CASSPPMLRETQYF. The CDR3, as DNA: TGTGCCAGCTCACCTCCCATGCTAAGGGAGACCCAGTACTTC.

The chain carries TRBV5-1 and TRBJ1-2; a weak D match, TRBD1 (6 bases). The length of the CDR3 is 16 residues. Trimming removed 2 bases at V and 0 bases at J, with 14 bases between. Germline V gives CDR1 SGHRS, CDR2 YFSETQ. The CDR3 sequence: CASSLGGQLANYGYTF. CDR3 sequence (DNA): TGCGCCAGCAGCTTAGGAGGACAGCTAGCTAACTATGGCTACACCTTC.

The CDR3 DNA sequence: TGTGCCAGCAGCCCCGGCGGAGCGGGGGGATACAATGAGCAGTTCTTC. This sequence encodes CASSPGGAGGYNEQFF. The chain uses TRBV7-2 and TRBJ2-1, with 9 bases identical to TRBD2. With V trimmed by 5 bases and J by 4 bases, 9 bases remained unmatched. The CDR3 covers 16 residues. Per the germline V gene, CDR1 is SGHTA and CDR2 is FQGNSA. Full variable domain (remainder filled in from reference TRBV7-2 and TRBJ2-1): GAGVSQSPSNKVTEKGKDVELRCDPISGHTALYWYRQSLGQGLEFLIYFQGNSAPDKSGLPSDRFSAERTGGSVSTLTIQRTQQEDSAVYLCASSPGGAGGYNEQFFGPGTRLTVL.

V is TRBV9 and J is TRBJ2-5; D is unresolved. Trimming took 0 bases from V and 4 from J, leaving 7 bases between them. This CDR3 contains 13 residues. Germline assignment: CDR1 SGDLS and CDR2 YYNGEE. The CDR3 reads CASSVEPGETQYF. The CDR3 nucleotides are TGTGCCAGCAGCGTAGAACCAGGAGAGACCCAGTACTTC.

V is TRBV29-1 and J is TRBJ2-7; tentatively, D is TRBD1 (5 bases). This CDR3 region has 13 residues. Trimming took off 6 bases at V and 0 bases at J, with 12 bases between the two ends. Germline loops: CDR1 SQVTM, CDR2 ANQGSEA. The CDR3 region is CSVVRGASYEQYF. The CDR3 DNA reads as TGCAGCGTGGTCCGTGGGGCCTCCTACGAGCAGTACTTC.

In this sample, this clone turned up a few times. V usage is TRBV7-9 and J usage is TRBJ2-3; D gene uncertain. The CDR3 spans 13 residues. The V gene's germline CDR1 is SEHNR and CDR2 FQNEAQ (reference sequence). Trimming pared 5 bases from V and 3 bases from J, leaving 9 bases between. CDR3: CASSQEATDTQYF. In DNA form, the CDR3 reads TGTGCCAGCAGCCAAGAAGCGACAGATACGCAGTATTTT.

This clone was counted between two and nine times. V is TRBV18 and J is TRBJ2-7; 7 bases are shared with TRBD1. CDR3 size: 15 residues. Germline loops: CDR1 KGHSH, CDR2 LQKENI. V shed 3 bases and J 0 bases; nucleotides not matched to a gene: 5. CDR3 DNA: TGTGCCAGCTCACCTTTACAGGGGAGCTCCTACGAGCAGTACTTC. Protein sequence: CASSPLQGSSYEQYF.

This clone was recorded a few times. The chain combines TRBV2 with TRBJ2-1; D gene unclear. Trimming took 0 bases from V and 10 from J, leaving 4 bases between them. CDR1 is SNHLY and CDR2 is FYNNEI in the germline V gene. The CDR3 is 11 amino acids. DNA for the CDR3: TGTGCCAGCAGTGAAGCGGGAGAGCAGTTCTTC. Protein product: CASSEAGEQFF. The complete variable domain, with remaining parts taken from reference TRBV2 and TRBJ2-1, reads EPEVTQTPSHQVTQMGQEVILRCVPISNHLYFYWYRQILGQKVEFLVSFYNNEISEKSEIFDDQFSVERPDGSNFTLKIRSTKLEDSAMYFCASSEAGEQFFGPGTRLTVL.

The CDR3 bases are TGCAGCGCCCCCGAAGGCGGGACAGATACGCAGTATTTT. Its translation: CSAPEGGTDTQYF. The V call is TRBV29-1, the J call TRBJ2-3; D possibly corresponds to TRBD2 (5 bases). Germline V gene sequence: CDR1 SQVTM, CDR2 ANQGSEA. This CDR3 spans 13 amino acids. V lost 7 bases and J lost 3, with 14 bases in between.

The chain couples TRBV7-9 to TRBJ1-2; 8 bases agree with TRBD1. J gave up 3 bases and V 5 bases, and 8 bases lay outside the gene matches. CDR1 and CDR2 from the germline V gene are SEHNR and FQNEAQ (reference sequence). This CDR3 comprises 15 residues. CDR3 nucleotide sequence: TGTGCCAGCAGCCTGTCGACAGGGGTTTACTATGGCTACACCTTC. Encoded protein: CASSLSTGVYYGYTF.

The V gene is TRBV18, the J gene TRBJ1-1; D gene uncertain. The length of the CDR3 is 14 residues. The germline gives CDR1 KGHSH, CDR2 LQKENI. The V end was cut by 1 base, the J end by 2 bases, with 8 bases between. The CDR3 sequence is CASSPLGANTEAFF. The CDR3 nucleotides read TGTGCCAGCTCACCACTGGGCGCCAACACTGAAGCTTTCTTT. The variable domain in full, with the rest retrieved from reference TRBV18 and TRBJ1-1, is NAGVMQNPRHLVRRRGQEARLRCSPMKGHSHVYWYRQLPEEGLKFMVYLQKENIIDESGMPKERFSAEFPKEGPSILRIQQVVRGDSAAYFCASSPLGANTEAFFGQGTRLTVV.

This clone was detected a few times. Distinct nucleotide sequences in the sample also encode this CDR3. This chain connects TRBV7-2 to TRBJ2-3; no reliable D call. This CDR3 region has 14 residues. V lost 2 bases and J lost 2, with 8 bases in between. Germline assignment: CDR1 SGHTA and CDR2 FQGNSA. The CDR3: CASSLRPDTDTQYF. CDR3 bases: TGTGCCAGCAGCTTACGGCCCGACACAGATACGCAGTATTTT.

On this clone itself: Other DNA sequences of this sample code for an identical CDR3. The rearrangement joins TRBV7-2 to TRBJ2-7, with D maybe TRBD1 (5 bases). The CDR3 has 12 residues. The germline V and J ends were trimmed by 4 bases and 4 bases, with 8 bases remaining between them. Germline lookup yields CDR1 SGHTA and CDR2 FQGNSA. CDR3: CASSSQGYEQYV. The DNA for the CDR3 is TGTGCCAGCAGCTCCCAGGGTTACGAGCAGTACGTC.

This clone was picked up a small number of times. The rearrangement joins TRBV4-3 to TRBJ1-2; a possible D gene is TRBD1 (6 bases). CDR3 length equals 12 residues. V lost 5 bases to trimming and J lost 5 bases, with 9 bases between them. The germline V gene has CDR1 LGHNA and CDR2 YSLEER. The CDR3 region is CASSSDRYGYTF. CDR3 DNA sequence: TGCGCCAGCAGCTCGGACAGATATGGCTACACCTTC.

In its sample, this clone was seen a few times. This sequence joins TRBV2 and TRBJ2-7; D gene unclear. From germline, CDR1 is SNHLY and CDR2 FYNNEI. V was shortened by 9 bases and J by 5 bases, with 14 bases between the two germline ends. CDR3 length: 12 residues. In DNA form, the CDR3 reads TGTGCCAGTCGGCTAGTTCAAAACGAGCAGTACTTC. Its translation is CASRLVQNEQYF.

This chain connects TRBV5-8 to TRBJ2-3, with a possible D match to TRBD2 (5 bases). Trimming stripped 4 bases from V and 5 bases from J, with 14 bases between. Per the germline V gene, CDR1 is SGHTS and CDR2 is YDEGEE. CDR3 size: 14 residues. CDR3 coding DNA: TGTGCCAGCAGCCTCCAGGCTCGGGGAGATACGCAGTATTTT. Its translation: CASSLQARGDTQYF.

This clone was counted between two and nine times. This sequence joins TRBV7-9 and TRBJ2-1; D is uncertain. This CDR3 has 15 residues. The V gene's germline CDR1 is SEHNR and CDR2 FQNEAQ (reference sequence). Trimming cost V 5 bases and J 0 bases, with 11 bases left between them. The CDR3 loop reads CASSETRSSYNEQFF. Written as DNA, the CDR3 is TGTGCCAGCAGCGAGACTCGGAGCTCCTACAATGAGCAGTTCTTC. Supplemented by reference TRBV7-9 and TRBJ2-1, the full variable domain reads DTGVSQNPRHKITKRGQNVTFRCDPISEHNRLYWYRQTLGQGPEFLTYFQNEAQLEKSRLLSDRFSAERPKGSFSTLEIQRTEQGDSAMYLCASSETRSSYNEQFFGPGTRLTVL.

The chain couples TRBV6-5 to TRBJ2-3; 9 bases fit TRBD2. The CDR3 loop spans 16 amino acids. The J segment lost 5 bases and the V segment lost 2 bases, leaving 8 bases of the junction unmatched. Germline values: CDR1 MNHEY, CDR2 SVGAGI. CDR3 amino acids: CASSYSGASGEDTQYF. The CDR3 DNA is TGTGCCAGCAGTTACAGCGGGGCTAGCGGGGAAGATACGCAGTATTTT.

V gene TRBV30 combines with J gene TRBJ2-2; perhaps D is TRBD1 or TRBD2 (5 bases each). This CDR3 spans 14 amino acids. Per the germline V gene, CDR1 is GTSNPN and CDR2 is SVGIG (reference sequence). Trimming cost V 4 bases and J 3 bases, with 12 bases left between them. The DNA for the CDR3 is TGTGCCTGGACTGGTGGGGGACACACCGGGGAGCTGTTTTTT. Residues: CAWTGGGHTGELFF.

This clone was counted between two and nine times. V and J are TRBV27 and TRBJ2-6; D is unclear. The V and J ends lost 5 bases and 0 bases respectively, with 11 bases between them. The CDR3 runs to 16 residues. The germline V gene has CDR1 MNHEY and CDR2 SMNVEV (reference sequence). The CDR3 DNA reads as TGTGCCAGCAGTGCAAGGCCGTCCTCTGGGGCCAACGTCCTGACTTTC. Translated: CASSARPSSGANVLTF. The whole variable domain, remainder taken from reference TRBV27 and TRBJ2-6, is EAQVTQNPRYLITVTGKKLTVTCSQNMNHEYMSWYRQDPGLGLRQIYYSMNVEVTDKGDVPEGYKVSRKEKRNFPLILESPSPNQTSLYFCASSARPSSGANVLTFGAGSRLTVL.

The CDR3 coding sequence is TGTGCCAGCAGCATGTACAGGGAAGACACCATATATTTT. This codes for CASSMYREDTIYF. This chain connects TRBV9 to TRBJ1-3; the D gene is possibly TRBD1 (6 bases). The CDR3 contains 13 residues. Germline CDR1 and CDR2: SGDLS and YYNGEE. Deletions cut 4 bases from V and 8 bases from J, with 13 bases between.

In this sample, this clone turned up a few times. The chain links TRBV7-9 to TRBJ1-6; no firm D call. The germline CDR1 and CDR2 sequences are SEHNR and FQNEAQ (reference sequence). This CDR3 is 14 amino acids long. Trimming removed 5 bases at V and 7 bases at J, with 12 bases between. The CDR3 DNA follows: TGTGCCAGCAGCAGGAGCAATGCCAATTCACCCCTCCACTTT. Its translation is CASSRSNANSPLHF.

The sample holds a few counts of this clone. This sequence joins TRBV7-3 and TRBJ2-5; unclear D gene. The ends were cut back, 6 bases at V and 4 bases at J, with 9 bases in the middle. Germline assignment: CDR1 SGHTA and CDR2 FQGTGA. The CDR3 consists of 12 residues. CDR3 amino acids: CASRKKGETQYF. In nucleotides, the CDR3 is TGTGCCAGCAGGAAGAAGGGAGAGACCCAGTACTTC. The variable domain in full, completed from reference TRBV7-3 and TRBJ2-5, reads GAGVSQTPSNKVTEKGKYVELRCDPISGHTALYWYRQSLGQGPEFLIYFQGTGAADDSGLPNDRFFAVRPEGSVSTLKIQRTERGDSAVYLCASRKKGETQYFGPGTRLLVL.